This T cell receptor (beta chain) was recorded in a study of high-grade serous ovarian cancer treatment subgroups. Looking at the study overall: Mean per sample: about 14,000 reads, more than 6,500 unique TCR beta rearrangements.

The CDR3 is 17 amino acids. J gave up 3 bases and V 0 bases, and 12 bases lay outside the gene matches. Germline CDR1 and CDR2: SGHRS and YFSETQ. Tumor tissue was taken before any definitive surgery or chemotherapy was given. Findings of the study overall: Different patients shared almost no repertoire; same-patient tumors shared about 0.11 to 0.85. Higher neoantigen levels went with greater TCR clonal relatedness.

In regard to this clone: The antigen remains undetermined.

Data came from immunoSEQ multiplex PCR; TCRdb stores just in-frame clones and leaves some out. The sample has some 10,000 clones, more than 70% seen once. Sequencing was carried out using tumor tissue. This clonotype was sampled from a human donor with high-grade serous ovarian cancer. This chain uses TRBV5-1 with TRBJ2-7; 7 bases fit TRBD2. The DNA for the CDR3 is TGCGCCAGCAGCTTGGCCCCCCACGGGGGGAATAACTACGAGCAGTACTTC. Translation gives CASSLAPHGGNNYEQYF.